This record covers a single TCR beta chain. Its antigen is not known. This specimen belongs to a study of shared clonotypes between healthy human individuals. The study's findings and limits: Compared with memory subsets, naive subsets generally had larger estimated richness.

This CDR3 region has 13 residues. Data came from immunoSEQ multiplex PCR; TCRdb stores just in-frame clones and leaves some out. The sample yields more than 1.2 million clones, 98% seen once. The chain recombines TRBV21-1 with TRBJ2-3. TRBV21-1 is termed a pseudogene. The TCR originated in a man aged 30-40 years in good health. Sequencing was performed on naive CD4+ T cells sorted from blood. Stated subset: CD45RA+ positively selected. In nucleotides, the CDR3 is TGTGCCAGCAGCAAGGGGTCCACAGATACGCAGTATTTT. It yields the protein CASSKGSTDTQYF.